Shown below are 18 T cell receptor beta chains from a single sample sequenced in a study of CD8 T cells in ankylosing spondylitis. MiXCR, run by TCRdb on the 5' RACE reads, gives a single entry per CDR3 protein. The sample lists roughly 120,000 distinct CDR3 sequences, around 15% occurring once. Input material: blood, either unsorted or a sorted T cell fraction (not recorded which). All receptors come from a female donor with ankylosing spondylitis or in good health (not recorded which).

This clonotype was seen only a few times. The V call is TRBV5-1, the J call TRBJ1-1, with a tentative D call TRBD1 (5 bases). Germline V gives CDR1 SGHRS, CDR2 YFSETQ. The CDR3 is 14 amino acids. V was cut by 2 bases and J by 8 bases, with 16 bases left in between. This CDR3 reads CASSFNSHTGEAFF. CDR3 in DNA: TGCGCCAGCAGCTTCAACAGTCATACAGGAGAAGCTTTCTTT.

Remarks on this clonotype: A much bigger clone sits one base away, suggesting this may be a read error. This chain uses TRBV29-1 with TRBJ2-3; TRBD2 aligns across 11 bases. CDR1 is SQVTM, CDR2 ANQGSEA, per germline. The CDR3 consists of 12 residues. V dropped 8 bases and J dropped 8; count of bases not matched to a gene: 6. The CDR3: CSSGLAEGTQYF. The CDR3 region has the DNA TGCAGCTCGGGACTAGCGGAAGGTACGCAGTATTTT.

V gene TRBV7-9 combines with J gene TRBJ2-3; no clear D gene. The CDR3 length is 14 residues. Trimming removed 2 bases from V and 4 bases from J, with 10 bases in between. Germline V gene data show CDR1 as SEHNR and CDR2 as FQNEAQ (reference sequence). DNA of the CDR3: TGTGCCAGCAGCTTACCCATGACCCCAGATACGCAGTATTTT. Its protein product is CASSLPMTPDTQYF.

In its sample, this clonotype was seen many times. J is TRBJ1-2 and V is TRBV12-3 or TRBV12-4; 7 nucleotides match TRBD1. The CDR3 is made up of 14 amino acids. J lost 2 bases, V lost 5 bases, and 5 bases had no gene match. For the CDR3, the DNA is TGTGCCAGCAGTCAGTCAGGGGGGAACTATGGCTACACCTTC. Residues: CASSQSGGNYGYTF.

The sample holds a few counts of this clonotype. This rearrangement joins TRBV20-1 to TRBJ2-5; 7 bases are shared with TRBD2. Losses at the gene ends were 1 base for V and 3 bases for J; bases not matched to a gene: 5. The CDR3 covers 14 residues. Germline assignment: CDR1 DFQATT and CDR2 SNEGSKA (reference sequence). CDR3 DNA sequence: TGCAGTGCTAGAGGGGCTAGCGGAGAAGAGACCCAGTACTTC. Its protein product is CSARGASGEETQYF.

The sample holds many counts of this clonotype. The rearrangement joins TRBV12-3 or TRBV12-4 to TRBJ1-5, with D uncertain. V was pared by 3 bases and J by 2 bases, with 14 bases between. The CDR3 has 16 amino acids. DNA for the CDR3: TGTGCCAGCAGTTTCGGCCAGAACCGTGGCAATCAGCCCCAGCATTTT. Protein: CASSFGQNRGNQPQHF.

The chain combines TRBV20-1 with TRBJ2-3, with a possible D match to TRBD2 (6 bases). Trimming took 5 bases from V and 7 from J, leaving 16 bases between them. From germline, CDR1 is DFQATT and CDR2 SNEGSKA (reference sequence). CDR3 length equals 13 residues. This CDR3 is CSAPGDSMNTQYF. The CDR3 DNA reads as TGCAGTGCTCCTGGGGACTCGATGAATACGCAGTATTTT.

Of note for this clonotype: Possible read error: a much larger clone is one base away. The chain employs TRBV12-3 or TRBV12-4 and TRBJ2-1; 9 nucleotides agree with TRBD2. There are 16 residues in the CDR3. The CDR3 here is CAGSLLGAGGPHEQFF. CDR3 bases: TGTGCCGGCAGTTTACTCGGGGCGGGGGGGCCCCATGAGCAGTTCTTC.

This clonotype was picked up many times. The gene calls are TRBV9 and TRBJ1-2; D perhaps matches TRBD1 (6 bases). V shed 4 bases and J shed 4 bases, with 11 bases lying between them. The germline CDR1 and CDR2 sequences are SGDLS and YYNGEE. The CDR3 has 13 residues. The CDR3 here is CASSTGGPYGYTF. The DNA for the CDR3 is TGTGCCAGCAGCACTGGGGGCCCCTATGGCTACACCTTC.

This clonotype was found many times. V is TRBV20-1 and J is TRBJ2-7; 11 bases align to TRBD2. Germline V lookup: CDR1 DFQATT, CDR2 SNEGSKA (reference sequence). The CDR3 is 13 residues long. The V gene end was trimmed by 4 bases and the J gene end by 7 bases; junction bases not matched to a gene: 6. The CDR3 sequence: CSATLAGVYEQYF. CDR3 bases: TGCAGTGCTACACTAGCGGGAGTTTATGAGCAGTACTTC.

The rearrangement joins TRBV29-1 to TRBJ2-1; 9 bases line up with TRBD2. The CDR3 loop spans 14 amino acids. Trimming cost V 3 bases and J 7 bases; bases outside gene matches: 7. Per the germline V gene, CDR1 is SQVTM and CDR2 is ANQGSEA. The DNA for the CDR3 is TGCAGCGTTGATGGGACTAGCTCAATGAATGAGCAGTTCTTC. It translates to CSVDGTSSMNEQFF.

The gene calls are TRBV11-2 and TRBJ2-1, with D possibly TRBD2 on 5 matching bases. The germline V gene has CDR1 SGHAT and CDR2 FQNNGV. The CDR3 extends over 18 amino acids. V lost 1 base, J lost 2 bases, and 18 bases lay in between. The CDR3, as DNA: TGTGCCAGCAGCTTAGTCCCGACGCCGGAGCGGACCTACAATGAGCAGTTCTTC. As protein: CASSLVPTPERTYNEQFF.

With regard to this clonotype: Being one base from a much bigger clone, this may be a read error. The V gene is TRBV6-2 or TRBV6-3, the J gene TRBJ2-1; TRBD2 matches 9 bases. The CDR3 runs to 14 residues. CDR1 and CDR2 (germline): MNHEY, SVGEGT. The J segment lost 8 bases and the V segment lost 5 bases, leaving 7 bases of the junction unmatched. The CDR3 coding sequence is TGTGCCAGCAGTGACGGCGGGGGGGCAGATGAGCAGTTCTTC. It encodes CASSDGGGADEQFF.

The rearrangement joins TRBV28 to TRBJ1-4, with 7 bases identical to TRBD1. After removal of 3 bases from V and 6 bases from J, the junction contained 10 bases not matched to a gene. CDR1 is MDHEN, CDR2 SYDVKM, per germline. The CDR3 has 16 residues. The CDR3 DNA reads TGTGCCAGCAGTTTTGGTAGGGGGCGTTTTTATGAAAAACTGTTTTTT. This gives the protein CASSFGRGRFYEKLFF.

This clonotype came up many times. The chain has TRBV29-1 and TRBJ2-3; TRBD1 or TRBD2 may be the D gene (6 bases each). Looked up from germline, CDR1 is SQVTM and CDR2 is ANQGSEA. The CDR3 has 14 residues. Trimming shortened V by 8 bases and J by 4 bases, and 19 bases separated the two germline ends. CDR3 sequence (DNA): TGCAGCTATACCACCCCGGGGGCTGCAGATACGCAGTATTTT. Translating gives CSYTTPGAADTQYF.

V is TRBV2 and J is TRBJ1-6; tentatively, D is TRBD1 (6 bases). V was trimmed by 3 bases and J by 10 bases, leaving 19 bases between them. CDR1 is SNHLY, CDR2 FYNNEI, per germline. This CDR3 is built from 16 residues. The CDR3 loop reads CASSDGGHQGWSPLHF. In nucleotides, the CDR3 is TGTGCCAGCAGTGACGGGGGACACCAAGGGTGGTCACCCCTCCACTTT.

This clonotype was found many times. The rearrangement joins TRBV25-1 to TRBJ1-1; 7 nucleotides line up with TRBD1. Germline V gene lookup returns CDR1 MGHDK and CDR2 SYGVNS. The CDR3 runs 15 residues. After removal of 4 bases from V and 4 bases from J, the junction contained 9 bases not matched to a gene. The DNA of the CDR3 is TGTGCCAGCAGTGGGAGACAGGGATTGTTCACTGAAGCTTTCTTT. It codes for CASSGRQGLFTEAFF.

This clonotype was found a few times. V gene TRBV6-1 combines with J gene TRBJ2-7; the D is unclear. Trimming took off 6 bases at V and 0 bases at J, with 12 bases between the two ends. Germline V gene data show CDR1 as MNHNS and CDR2 as SASEGT. The CDR3 covers 14 residues. CDR3 sequence (DNA): TGTGCCAGCAGCCGTGACCCGAACTCCTACGAGCAGTACTTC. This gives the protein CASSRDPNSYEQYF.